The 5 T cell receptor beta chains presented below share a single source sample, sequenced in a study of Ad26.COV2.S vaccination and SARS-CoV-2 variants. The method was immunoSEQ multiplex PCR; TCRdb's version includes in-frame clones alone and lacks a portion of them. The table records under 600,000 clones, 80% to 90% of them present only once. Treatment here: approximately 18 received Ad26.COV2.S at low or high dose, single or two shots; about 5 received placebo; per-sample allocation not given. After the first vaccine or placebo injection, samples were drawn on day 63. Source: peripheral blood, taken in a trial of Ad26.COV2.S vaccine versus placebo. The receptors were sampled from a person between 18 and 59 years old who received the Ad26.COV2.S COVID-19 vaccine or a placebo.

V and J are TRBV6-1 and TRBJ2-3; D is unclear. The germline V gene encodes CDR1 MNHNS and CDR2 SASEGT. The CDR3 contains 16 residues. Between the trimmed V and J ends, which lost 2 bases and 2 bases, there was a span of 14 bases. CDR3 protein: CASSEKDHQFTDTQYF. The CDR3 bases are TGTGCCAGCAGTGAAAAGGACCACCAGTTCACAGATACGCAGTATTTT.

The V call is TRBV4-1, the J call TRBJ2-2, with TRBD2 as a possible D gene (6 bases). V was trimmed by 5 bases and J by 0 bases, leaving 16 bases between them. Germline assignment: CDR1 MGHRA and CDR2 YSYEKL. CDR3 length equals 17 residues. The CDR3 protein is CASSEGWGEANTGELFF. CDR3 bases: TGCGCCAGCAGCGAAGGATGGGGGGAGGCGAACACCGGGGAGCTGTTTTTT.

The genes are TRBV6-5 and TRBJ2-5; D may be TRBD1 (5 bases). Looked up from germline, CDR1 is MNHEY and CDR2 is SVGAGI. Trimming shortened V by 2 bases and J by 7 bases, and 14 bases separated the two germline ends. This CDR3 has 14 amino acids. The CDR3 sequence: CASSYDSLTRTQYF. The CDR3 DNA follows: TGTGCCAGCAGTTACGACAGCCTTACGCGGACCCAGTACTTC.

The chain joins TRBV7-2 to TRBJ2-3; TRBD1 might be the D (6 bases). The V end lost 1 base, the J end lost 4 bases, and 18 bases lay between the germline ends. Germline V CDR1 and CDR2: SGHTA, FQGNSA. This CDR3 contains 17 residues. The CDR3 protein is CASSLGPLGAGADTQYF. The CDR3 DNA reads TGTGCCAGCAGCTTAGGGCCCCTGGGGGCTGGCGCAGATACGCAGTATTTT.

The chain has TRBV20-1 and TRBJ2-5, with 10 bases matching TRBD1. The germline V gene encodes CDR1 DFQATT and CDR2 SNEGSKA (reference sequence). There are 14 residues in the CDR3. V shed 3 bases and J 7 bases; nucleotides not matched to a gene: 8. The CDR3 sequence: CSASLDRGRWTQYF. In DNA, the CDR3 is TGCAGTGCTAGTCTAGACAGGGGGCGGTGGACCCAGTACTTC.